This is a list of T cell receptor beta chains from one sample in a study of early T cells in non-severe SARS-CoV-2 infection. TCRdb independently ran MiXCR on the 5' RACE reads; one entry per CDR3 protein. Counted here are about 55,000 distinct CDR3 sequences, approximately 13% occurring once; the ten biggest clones make up around a tenth. Sequences were derived from whole blood, sampled at baseline. Receptor source: an adult who was a healthcare worker with PCR-confirmed SARS-CoV-2 infection or an uninfected control (not recorded which). CDR3s include the opening cysteine and the closing phenylalanine or tryptophan. The order of the fields is J gene, V gene, CDR3 protein.

J: TRBJ2-2
V: TRBV20-1
CDR3: CSARGPAPGTGELFF

J: TRBJ2-7
V: TRBV19
CDR3: CASSTEGYEQYF

J: TRBJ2-7
V: TRBV9
CDR3: CASSVDGSTGEQYF

J: TRBJ2-7
V: TRBV4-2
CDR3: CASSQGPGQMNYEQYF

J: TRBJ2-1
V: TRBV19
CDR3: CASSSTREQFF

J: TRBJ1-2
V: TRBV5-1
CDR3: CASSPGRANYGYTF

J: TRBJ1-1
V: TRBV20-1
CDR3: CSARASTEAFF

J: TRBJ1-4
V: TRBV13
CDR3: CASSIGQAVYEKLFF

J: TRBJ1-4
V: TRBV19
CDR3: CASSMAGNEKLFF

J: TRBJ2-7
V: TRBV6-5
CDR3: CASSYSMGRASYEQYF

J: TRBJ2-7
V: TRBV27
CDR3: CASSPSSGPAPYEQYF

J: TRBJ1-3
V: TRBV4-2
CDR3: CASSPKRGTGNTIYF

J: TRBJ1-6
V: TRBV4-3
CDR3: CASSRGQDNSPLHF

J: TRBJ2-7
V: TRBV6-5
CDR3: CASRAGQGISYEQYF

J: TRBJ2-1
V: TRBV27
CDR3: CASSLQGFFPNEQFF

J: TRBJ2-4
V: TRBV24-1
CDR3: CATSETGSDKNIQYF

J: TRBJ1-5
V: TRBV28
CDR3: CASSTFISYRQAHQPQHF

J: TRBJ2-7
V: TRBV7-2
CDR3: CASSQPGQTYEQYF

J: TRBJ2-1
V: TRBV29-1
CDR3: CSVGGGQVESYNEQFF

J: TRBJ1-1
V: TRBV3-1
CDR3: CASSHPAGAPTEAFF

J: TRBJ1-1
V: TRBV12-3/TRBV12-4
CDR3: CASSFLGQANTEAFF

J: TRBJ1-3
V: TRBV28
CDR3: CASKSGGSSGNTIYF